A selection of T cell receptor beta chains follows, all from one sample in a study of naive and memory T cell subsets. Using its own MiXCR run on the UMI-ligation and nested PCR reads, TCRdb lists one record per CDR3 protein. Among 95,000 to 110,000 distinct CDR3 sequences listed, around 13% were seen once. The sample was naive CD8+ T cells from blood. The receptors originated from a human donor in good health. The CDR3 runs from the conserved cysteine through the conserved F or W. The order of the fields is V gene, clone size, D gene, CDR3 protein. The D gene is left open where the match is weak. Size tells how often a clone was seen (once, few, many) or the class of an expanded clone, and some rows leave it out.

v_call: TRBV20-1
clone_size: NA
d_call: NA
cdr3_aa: CSARDREYEQYF

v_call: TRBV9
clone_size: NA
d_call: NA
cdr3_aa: CASSSHGTTGYTF

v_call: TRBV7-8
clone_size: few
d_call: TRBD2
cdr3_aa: CASSLALAGVYEQYF

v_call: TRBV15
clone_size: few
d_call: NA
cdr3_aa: CATSREDEQFF

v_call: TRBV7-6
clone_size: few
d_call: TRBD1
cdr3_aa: CASSERGQGHEKLFF

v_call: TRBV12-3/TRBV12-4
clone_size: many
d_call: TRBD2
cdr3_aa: CASSLGAGYEQFF

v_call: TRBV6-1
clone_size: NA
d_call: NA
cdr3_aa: CASSEDGGDQPQHF

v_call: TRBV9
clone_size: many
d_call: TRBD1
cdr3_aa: CASSSRDRVGEQYF

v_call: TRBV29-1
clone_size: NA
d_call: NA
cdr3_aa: CSVNLASSYNEQFF

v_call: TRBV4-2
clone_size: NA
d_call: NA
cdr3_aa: CASSQEGRNNSPLHF

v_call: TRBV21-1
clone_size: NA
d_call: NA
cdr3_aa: CASSKSGTYEQYF

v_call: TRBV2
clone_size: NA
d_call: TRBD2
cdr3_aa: CASSTSGTNYNEQFF

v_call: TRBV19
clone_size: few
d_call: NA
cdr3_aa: CASSIPTNTEAFF

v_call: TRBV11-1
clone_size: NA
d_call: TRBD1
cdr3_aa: CASSLAGQGGTEAFF

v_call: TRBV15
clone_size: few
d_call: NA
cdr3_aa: CATSSTLNQPQHF

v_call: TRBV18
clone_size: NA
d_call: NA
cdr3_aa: CASSLGHWAQAGTYEQYF

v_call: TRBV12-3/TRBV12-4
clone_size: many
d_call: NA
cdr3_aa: CASRTGPPTTTDTQYF

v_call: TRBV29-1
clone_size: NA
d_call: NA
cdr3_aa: CSVELGSSYEQYF

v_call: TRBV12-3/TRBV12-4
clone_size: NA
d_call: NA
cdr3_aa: CASSLPREKLFF

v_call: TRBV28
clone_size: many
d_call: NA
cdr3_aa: CASSLVEGTEAFF

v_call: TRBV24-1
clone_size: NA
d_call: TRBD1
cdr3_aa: CATSGDRSTSGELFF

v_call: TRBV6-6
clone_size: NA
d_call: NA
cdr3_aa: CASSDGLRGSGNTIYF

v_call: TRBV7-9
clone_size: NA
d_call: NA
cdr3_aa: CASSLGRGFSSYNEQFF

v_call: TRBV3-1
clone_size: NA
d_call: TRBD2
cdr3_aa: CASSPVGGGNSYNEQFF

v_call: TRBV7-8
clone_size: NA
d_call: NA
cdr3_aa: CASSPTGSNEKLFF

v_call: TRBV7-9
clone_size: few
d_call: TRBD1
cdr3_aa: CASSITGGTYEQYF

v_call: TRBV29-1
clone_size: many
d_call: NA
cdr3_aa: CSVPLLHSGANVLTF

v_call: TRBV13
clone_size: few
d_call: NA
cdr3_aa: CASSLGRGREQYF

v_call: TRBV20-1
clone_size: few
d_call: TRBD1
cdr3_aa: CSARTGTGPYEQYF

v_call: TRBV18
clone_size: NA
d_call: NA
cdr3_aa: CASSPPVGFRGLSTDTQYF

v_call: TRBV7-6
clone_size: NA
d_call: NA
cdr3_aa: CASSYTNAGELFF